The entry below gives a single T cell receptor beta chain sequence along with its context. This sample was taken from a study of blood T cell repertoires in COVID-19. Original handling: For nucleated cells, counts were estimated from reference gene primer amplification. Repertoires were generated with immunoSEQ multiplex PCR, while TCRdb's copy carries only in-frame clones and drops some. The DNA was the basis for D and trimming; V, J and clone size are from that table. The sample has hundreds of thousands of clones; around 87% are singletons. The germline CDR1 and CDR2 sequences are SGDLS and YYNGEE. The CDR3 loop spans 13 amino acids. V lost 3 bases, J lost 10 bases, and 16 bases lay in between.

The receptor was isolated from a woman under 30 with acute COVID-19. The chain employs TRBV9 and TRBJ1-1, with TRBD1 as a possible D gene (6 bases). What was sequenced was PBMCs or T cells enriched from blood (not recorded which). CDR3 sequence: CASSEVPRGLAFF. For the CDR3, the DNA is TGTGCCAGCAGCGAAGTCCCCAGGGGCTTAGCTTTCTTT.